Given below is one TCR beta chain in context. This specimen belongs to a study of blood T cell repertoires in COVID-19. On the study more broadly: The origin of the acute and convalescent COVID-19 samples was the United States, Italy and Spain.

Sequencing used immunoSEQ multiplex PCR; TCRdb keeps in-frame clones, though not all of them. The data hold approximately 46,000 clones, with 70% to 90% observed a single time. This CDR3 comprises 16 residues. The trim removed 4 bases at V and 7 bases at J, leaving 16 bases unmatched. Germline CDR1 is MNHEY and CDR2 is SVGAGI. This receptor was obtained from a human donor in a cohort sampled during active COVID-19. The chain links TRBV6-5 to TRBJ2-7, with TRBD1 matching over 7 bases. The specimen was peripheral blood. The CDR3 reads CASSFRDGTATREQYF. CDR3 nucleotides: TGTGCCAGCAGTTTCAGGGATGGGACAGCCACCCGGGAGCAGTACTTC.